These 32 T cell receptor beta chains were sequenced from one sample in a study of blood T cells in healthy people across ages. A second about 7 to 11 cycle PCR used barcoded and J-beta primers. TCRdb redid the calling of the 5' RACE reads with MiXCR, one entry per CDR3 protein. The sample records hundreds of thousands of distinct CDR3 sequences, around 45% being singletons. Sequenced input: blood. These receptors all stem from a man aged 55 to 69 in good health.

The DNA of the CDR3 is TGTGCCAGCAGGAGGGGGTATAATTCACCCCTCCACTTT. Its translation: CASRRGYNSPLHF. This sequence joins TRBV6-1 and TRBJ1-6; maybe TRBD1 (6 bases). CDR1 and CDR2 from the germline V gene are MNHNS and SASEGT. The CDR3 covers 13 residues. V was pared by 6 bases and J by 4 bases, with 7 bases between.

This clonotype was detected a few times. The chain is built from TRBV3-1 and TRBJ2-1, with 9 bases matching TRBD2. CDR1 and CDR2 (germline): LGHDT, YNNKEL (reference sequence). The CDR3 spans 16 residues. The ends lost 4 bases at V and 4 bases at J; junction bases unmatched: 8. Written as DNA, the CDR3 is TGTGCCAGCAGCCTTTCTCAGCGGGGGGAATACAATGAGCAGTTCTTC. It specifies CASSLSQRGEYNEQFF.

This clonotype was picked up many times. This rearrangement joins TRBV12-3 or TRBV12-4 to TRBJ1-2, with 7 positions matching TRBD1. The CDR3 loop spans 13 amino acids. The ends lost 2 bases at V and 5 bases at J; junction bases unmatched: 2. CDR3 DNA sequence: TGTGCCAGCAGTTTAACGACAGGGTATGGCTACACCTTC. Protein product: CASSLTTGYGYTF.

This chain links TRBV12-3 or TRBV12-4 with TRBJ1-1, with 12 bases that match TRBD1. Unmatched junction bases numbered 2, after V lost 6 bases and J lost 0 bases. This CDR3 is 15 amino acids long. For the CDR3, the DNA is TGTGCCAGCAGGGGACAGGGGGCCTTGAACACTGAAGCTTTCTTT. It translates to CASRGQGALNTEAFF.

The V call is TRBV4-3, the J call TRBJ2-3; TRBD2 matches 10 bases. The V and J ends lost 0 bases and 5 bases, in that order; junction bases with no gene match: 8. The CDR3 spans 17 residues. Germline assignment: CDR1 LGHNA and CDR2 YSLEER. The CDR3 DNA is TGCGCCAGCAGCCAAGAATCTGGAGCGGGGGGGGTAGATACGCAGTATTTT. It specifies CASSQESGAGGVDTQYF.

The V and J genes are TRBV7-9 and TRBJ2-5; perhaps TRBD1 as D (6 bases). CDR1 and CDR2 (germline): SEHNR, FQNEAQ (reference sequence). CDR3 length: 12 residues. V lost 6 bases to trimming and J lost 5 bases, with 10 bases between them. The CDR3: CASSHRVETQYF. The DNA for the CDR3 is TGTGCCAGCAGTCACAGGGTGGAGACCCAGTACTTC.

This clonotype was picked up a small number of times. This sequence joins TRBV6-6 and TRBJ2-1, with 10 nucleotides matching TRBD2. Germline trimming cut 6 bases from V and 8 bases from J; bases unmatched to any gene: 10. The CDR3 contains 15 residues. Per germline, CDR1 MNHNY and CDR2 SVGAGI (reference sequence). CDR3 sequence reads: CASRPRTAGGDEQFF. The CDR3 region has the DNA TGTGCCAGCAGGCCGAGGACAGCGGGGGGGGATGAGCAGTTCTTC.

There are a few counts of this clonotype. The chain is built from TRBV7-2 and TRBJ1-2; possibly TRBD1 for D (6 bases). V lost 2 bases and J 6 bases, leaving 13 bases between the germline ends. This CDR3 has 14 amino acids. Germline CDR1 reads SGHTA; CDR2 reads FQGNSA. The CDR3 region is CASSLTRTGHGYTF. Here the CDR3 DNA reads TGTGCCAGCAGCTTAACAAGAACAGGGCATGGCTACACCTTC.

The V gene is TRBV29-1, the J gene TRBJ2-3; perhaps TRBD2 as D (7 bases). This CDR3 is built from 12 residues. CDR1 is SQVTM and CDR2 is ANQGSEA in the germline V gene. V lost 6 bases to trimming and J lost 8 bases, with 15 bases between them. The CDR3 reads CSVDGGRGTQYF. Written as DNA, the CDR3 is TGCAGCGTCGACGGGGGGCGGGGTACGCAGTATTTT.

In nucleotides, the CDR3 is TGTGCCAGCAGCTTGAACTACATGACCTACAATGAGCAGTACTTC. Amino acids: CASSLNYMTYNEQYF. This sequence joins TRBV5-6 and TRBJ2-1; D is undetermined. The J call could be wrong; TRBJ2-7 is a better fit for the DNA end. CDR3 length: 15 residues. Germline V CDR1 and CDR2: SGHDT, YYEEEE.

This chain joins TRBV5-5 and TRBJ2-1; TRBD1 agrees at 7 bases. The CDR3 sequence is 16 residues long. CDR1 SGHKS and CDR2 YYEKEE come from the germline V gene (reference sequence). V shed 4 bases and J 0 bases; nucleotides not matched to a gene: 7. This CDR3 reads CASSPERQGSYNEQFF. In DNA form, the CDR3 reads TGTGCCAGCAGCCCGGAACGACAGGGCTCCTACAATGAGCAGTTCTTC.

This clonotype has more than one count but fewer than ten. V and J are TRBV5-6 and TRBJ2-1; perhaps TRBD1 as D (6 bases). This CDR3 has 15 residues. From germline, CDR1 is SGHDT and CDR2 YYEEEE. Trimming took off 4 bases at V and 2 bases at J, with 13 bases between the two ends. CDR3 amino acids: CASSQGPTAYNEQFF. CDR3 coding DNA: TGTGCCAGCAGCCAGGGGCCGACGGCCTACAATGAGCAGTTCTTC. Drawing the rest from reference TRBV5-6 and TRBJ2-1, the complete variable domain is DAGVTQSPTHLIKTRGQQVTLRCSPKSGHDTVSWYQQALGQGPQFIFQYYEEEERQRGNFPDRFSGHQFPNYSSELNVNALLLGDSALYLCASSQGPTAYNEQFFGPGTRLTVL.

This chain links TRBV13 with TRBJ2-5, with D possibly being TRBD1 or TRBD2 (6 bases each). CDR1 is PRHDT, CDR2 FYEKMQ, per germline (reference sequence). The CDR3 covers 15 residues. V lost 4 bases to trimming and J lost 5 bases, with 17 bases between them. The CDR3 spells CASSSNRGAEETQYF. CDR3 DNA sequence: TGTGCCAGCAGCTCAAATAGGGGGGCGGAGGAGACCCAGTACTTC.

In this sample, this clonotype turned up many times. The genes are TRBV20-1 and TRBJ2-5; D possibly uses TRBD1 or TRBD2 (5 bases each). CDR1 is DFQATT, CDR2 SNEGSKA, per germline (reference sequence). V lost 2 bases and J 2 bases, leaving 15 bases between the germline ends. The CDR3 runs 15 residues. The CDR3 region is CSARSGRRAQETQYF. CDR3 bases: TGCAGTGCTAGATCGGGGCGGCGTGCTCAAGAGACCCAGTACTTC.

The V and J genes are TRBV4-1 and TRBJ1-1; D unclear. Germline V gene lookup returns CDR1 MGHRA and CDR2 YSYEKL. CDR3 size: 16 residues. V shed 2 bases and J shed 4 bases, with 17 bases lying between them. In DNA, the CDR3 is TGCGCCAGCAGCCAAAGGGTCCAGCCAATTTTCACTGAAGCTTTCTTT. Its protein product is CASSQRVQPIFTEAFF.

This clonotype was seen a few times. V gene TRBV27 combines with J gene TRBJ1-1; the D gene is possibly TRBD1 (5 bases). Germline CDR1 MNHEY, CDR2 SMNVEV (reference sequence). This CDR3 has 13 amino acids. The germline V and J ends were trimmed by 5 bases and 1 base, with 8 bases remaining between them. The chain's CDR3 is CASSMTANTEAFF. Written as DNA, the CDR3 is TGTGCCAGCAGTATGACAGCGAACACTGAAGCTTTCTTT.

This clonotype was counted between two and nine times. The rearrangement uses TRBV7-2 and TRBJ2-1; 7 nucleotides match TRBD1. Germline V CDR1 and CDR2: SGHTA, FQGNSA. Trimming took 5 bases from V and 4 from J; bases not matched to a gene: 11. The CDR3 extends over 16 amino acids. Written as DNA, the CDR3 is TGTGCCAGCAGCCTAGAACCGGGACAGTTATACAATGAGCAGTTCTTC. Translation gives CASSLEPGQLYNEQFF.

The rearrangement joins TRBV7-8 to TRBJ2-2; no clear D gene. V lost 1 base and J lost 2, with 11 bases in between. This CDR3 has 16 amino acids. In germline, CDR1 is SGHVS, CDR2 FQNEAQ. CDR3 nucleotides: TGTGCCAGCAGCTTAGGCCCACAGCTTAACACCGGGGAGCTGTTTTTT. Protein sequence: CASSLGPQLNTGELFF.

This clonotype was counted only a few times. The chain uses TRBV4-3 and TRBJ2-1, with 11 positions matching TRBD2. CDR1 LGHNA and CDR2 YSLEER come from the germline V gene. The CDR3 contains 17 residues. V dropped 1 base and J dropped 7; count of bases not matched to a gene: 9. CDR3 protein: CASSQGSGGAVGNEQFF. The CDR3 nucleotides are TGCGCCAGCAGCCAAGGTAGCGGGGGGGCCGTAGGGAATGAGCAGTTCTTC.

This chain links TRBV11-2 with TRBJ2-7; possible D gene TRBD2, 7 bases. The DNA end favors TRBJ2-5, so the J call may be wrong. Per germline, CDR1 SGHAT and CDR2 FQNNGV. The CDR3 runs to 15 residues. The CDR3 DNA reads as TGTGCCAGCAGCTTTGCGGCGGGGGCGGAAGAGACCCAGTACTTC. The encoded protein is CASSFAAGAEETQYF.

For the CDR3, the DNA is TGTGCCAGCAGTTTAGGGACAGTAACGAATGAGCAGTTCTTC. It codes for CASSLGTVTNEQFF. The gene calls are TRBV27 and TRBJ2-1; 7 bases line up with TRBD1. V shed 2 bases, J shed 7 bases, and the junction held 5 bases outside the gene matches. CDR1 is MNHEY and CDR2 is SMNVEV in the germline V gene (reference sequence). This CDR3 is built from 14 residues.

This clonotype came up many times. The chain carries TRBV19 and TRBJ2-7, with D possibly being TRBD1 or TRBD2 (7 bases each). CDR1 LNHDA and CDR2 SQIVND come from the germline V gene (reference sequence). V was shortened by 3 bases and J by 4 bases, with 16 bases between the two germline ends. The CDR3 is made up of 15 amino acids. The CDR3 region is CASSILQGGRYEQYF. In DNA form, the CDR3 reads TGTGCCAGTAGTATTCTGCAGGGGGGGAGATACGAGCAGTACTTC. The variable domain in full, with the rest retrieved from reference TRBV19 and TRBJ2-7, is DGGITQSPKYLFRKEGQNVTLSCEQNLNHDAMYWYRQDPGQGLRLIYYSQIVNDFQKGDIAEGYSVSREKKESFPLTVTSAQKNPTAFYLCASSILQGGRYEQYFGPGTRLTVT.

CDR3 DNA sequence: TGTGCCAGCAGCACGGACGGACCCTACGAGCAGTACTTC. Its protein product is CASSTDGPYEQYF. The rearrangement uses TRBV7-2 and TRBJ2-7; D is unresolved. CDR1 SGHTA and CDR2 FQGNSA come from the germline V gene. The CDR3 is 13 amino acids. The ends were cut back, 5 bases at V and 2 bases at J, with 10 bases in the middle.

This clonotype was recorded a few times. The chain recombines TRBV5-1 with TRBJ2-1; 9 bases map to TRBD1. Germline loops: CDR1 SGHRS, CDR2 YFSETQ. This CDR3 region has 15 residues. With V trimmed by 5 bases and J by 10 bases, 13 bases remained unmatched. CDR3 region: CASRAGQGSQWEQFF. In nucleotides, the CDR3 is TGCGCCAGCAGAGCTGGACAGGGGTCGCAATGGGAGCAGTTCTTC.

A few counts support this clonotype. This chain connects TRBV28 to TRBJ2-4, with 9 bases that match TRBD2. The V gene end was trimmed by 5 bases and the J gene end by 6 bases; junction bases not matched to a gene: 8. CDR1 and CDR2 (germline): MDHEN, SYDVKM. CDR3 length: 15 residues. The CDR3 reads CASSPGLAVGNIQYF. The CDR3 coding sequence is TGTGCCAGCAGTCCGGGACTAGCTGTCGGAAACATTCAGTACTTC.

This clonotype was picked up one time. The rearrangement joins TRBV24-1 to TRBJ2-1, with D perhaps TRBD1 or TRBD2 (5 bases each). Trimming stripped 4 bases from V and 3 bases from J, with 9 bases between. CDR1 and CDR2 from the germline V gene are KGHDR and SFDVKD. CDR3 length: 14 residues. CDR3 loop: CATSDGTVYNEQFF. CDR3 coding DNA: TGTGCCACCAGTGACGGGACGGTCTACAATGAGCAGTTCTTC.

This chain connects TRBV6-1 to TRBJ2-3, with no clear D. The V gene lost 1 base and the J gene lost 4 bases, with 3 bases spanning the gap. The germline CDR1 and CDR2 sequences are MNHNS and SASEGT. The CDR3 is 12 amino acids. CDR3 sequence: CASSEVADTQYF. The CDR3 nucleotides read TGTGCCAGCAGTGAAGTTGCAGATACGCAGTATTTT.

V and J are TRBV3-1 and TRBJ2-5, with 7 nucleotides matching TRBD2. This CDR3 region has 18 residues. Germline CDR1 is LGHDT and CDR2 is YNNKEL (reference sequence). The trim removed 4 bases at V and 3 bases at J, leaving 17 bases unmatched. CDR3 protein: CASSPGGSGTVREETQYF. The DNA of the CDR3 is TGTGCCAGCAGCCCGGGGGGTTCCGGGACCGTTAGGGAAGAGACCCAGTACTTC.

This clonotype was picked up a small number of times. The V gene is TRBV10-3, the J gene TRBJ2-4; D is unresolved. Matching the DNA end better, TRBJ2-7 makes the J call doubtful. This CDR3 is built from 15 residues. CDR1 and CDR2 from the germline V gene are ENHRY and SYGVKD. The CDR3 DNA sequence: TGTGCCATCTCGACCGGGCAGGCGAGTCCCTACGAGCAGTACTTC. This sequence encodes CAISTGQASPYEQYF.

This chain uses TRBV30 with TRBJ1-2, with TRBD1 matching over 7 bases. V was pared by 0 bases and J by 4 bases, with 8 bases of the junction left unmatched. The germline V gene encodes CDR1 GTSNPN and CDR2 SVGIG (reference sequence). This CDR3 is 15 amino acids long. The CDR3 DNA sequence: TGTGCCTGGAGTGTAGGGGCAGGGGGAAGCTATGGCTACACCTTC. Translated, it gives CAWSVGAGGSYGYTF.

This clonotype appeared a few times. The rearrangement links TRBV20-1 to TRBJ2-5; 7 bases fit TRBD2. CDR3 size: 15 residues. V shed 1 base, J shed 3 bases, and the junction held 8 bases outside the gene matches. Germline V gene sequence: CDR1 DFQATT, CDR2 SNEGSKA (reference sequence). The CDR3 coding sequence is TGCAGTGCTAGAGGGGTGGCGGGGGTTGAAGAGACCCAGTACTTC. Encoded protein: CSARGVAGVEETQYF.

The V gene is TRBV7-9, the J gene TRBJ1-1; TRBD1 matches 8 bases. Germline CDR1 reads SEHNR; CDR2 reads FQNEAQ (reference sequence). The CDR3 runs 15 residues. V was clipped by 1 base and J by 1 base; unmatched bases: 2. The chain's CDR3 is CASSLGTGTNTEAFF. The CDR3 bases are TGTGCCAGCAGCTTAGGGACAGGGACGAACACTGAAGCTTTCTTT.